The 13 T cell receptor beta chains below all came from one sample that was sequenced in a study of circulating CD8 cells and anti-PD-1 response in melanoma. TCR libraries were prepared from approximately 15 ng of total RNA with the QIAseq Immune Repertoire TCR panel. One entry per CDR3 protein, called by TCRdb with MiXCR from the reads. The repertoire holds 500 or so distinct CDR3 sequences, 7.6% seen once, with around 9.7% in the top ten. Live CD3+CD8+TCRalphabeta+ cells were sorted into four subsets by PD-1 and/or TIGIT. Sequencing was performed on CD8+ T cells from PBMCs, taken at baseline or after one month of anti-PD-1 therapy (not recorded which). Receptors were obtained from a human donor with melanoma.

This clonotype rates as large (0.1 to 1%). The chain combines TRBV25-1 with TRBJ2-7; TRBD1 matches 7 bases. The germline gives CDR1 MGHDK, CDR2 SYGVNS. The CDR3 contains 13 residues. With V trimmed by 6 bases and J by 3 bases, 5 bases remained unmatched. The CDR3 loop reads CASRMTGNYEQYF. Here the CDR3 DNA reads TGTGCCAGCAGGATGACAGGGAACTACGAGCAGTACTTC.

By share, this clonotype counts as large. The chain couples TRBV18 to TRBJ2-1, with D possibly being TRBD1 or TRBD2 (5 bases each). The ends were cut back, 3 bases at V and 2 bases at J, with 14 bases in the middle. From germline, CDR1 is KGHSH and CDR2 LQKENI. The CDR3 consists of 16 residues. Written as DNA, the CDR3 is TGTGCCAGCTCACCGGGACCCTCCCGTACCTACAATGAGCAGTTCTTC. It specifies CASSPGPSRTYNEQFF.

By sample share, this clonotype is medium-sized. The chain carries TRBV2 and TRBJ2-1; 15 positions agree with TRBD2. V lost 5 bases and J lost 8; bases outside the gene matches: 13. The CDR3 consists of 18 residues. Germline-derived CDR1 and CDR2 are SNHLY and FYNNEI. The CDR3 loop is CASSPPSWTSGGVYEQFF. CDR3 nucleotides: TGTGCCAGCAGTCCCCCCTCCTGGACTAGCGGGGGGGTATATGAGCAGTTCTTC. The full variable domain, its missing parts supplied by reference TRBV2 and TRBJ2-1, is EPEVTQTPSHQVTQMGQEVILRCVPISNHLYFYWYRQILGQKVEFLVSFYNNEISEKSEIFDDQFSVERPDGSNFTLKIRSTKLEDSAMYFCASSPPSWTSGGVYEQFFGPGTRLTVL.

About this clonotype: It differs at one base from a far larger clone, so likely a read error. V is TRBV11-1 and J is TRBJ1-1; weak D call: TRBD1 (5 bases). CDR1 is SGHAT, CDR2 FQDESV, per germline (reference sequence). The CDR3 loop spans 14 amino acids. The CDR3 is CASSIGGANTGAFF. CDR3 nucleotide sequence: TGTGCCAGCAGCATCGGGGGAGCGAACACTGGAGCTTTCTTT.

This clonotype is judged medium-sized (0.01 to 0.1%). The rearrangement joins TRBV19 to TRBJ2-1; D is unclear. Germline V gene sequence: CDR1 LNHDA, CDR2 SQIVND (reference sequence). V gave up 6 bases and J gave up 2 bases, with 8 bases separating them. CDR3 length: 13 amino acids. The CDR3 region has the DNA TGTGCCAGTAGCATGTTCCCCTACAATGAGCAGTTCTTC. As protein: CASSMFPYNEQFF.

The J gene is TRBJ2-2, the V gene TRBV14; the D gene is possibly TRBD1 (7 bases). The CDR3 sequence is 16 residues long. V was clipped by 6 bases and J by 1 base, with 15 bases between them. CDR1 is SGHDN and CDR2 is FVKESK in the germline V gene. The CDR3 coding sequence is TGTGCCAGCAGGCCCAACAGGGGAGGGAACACCGGGGAGCTGTTTTTT. Residues: CASRPNRGGNTGELFF.

In this sample, this clonotype is medium-sized. The chain uses TRBV11-3 and TRBJ2-3; tentative D call: TRBD1 (7 bases). The CDR3 runs to 16 residues. V lost 5 bases and J lost 3, with 18 bases in between. From germline, CDR1 is SGHNT and CDR2 YENEEA. The CDR3 region has the DNA TGTGCCAGCAGCCCACCTCAGGGGGGATTAACAGATACGCAGTATTTT. Encoded protein: CASSPPQGGLTDTQYF. The whole variable domain, remainder taken from reference TRBV11-3 and TRBJ2-3, is EAGVVQSPRYKIIEKKQPVAFWCNPISGHNTLYWYLQNLGQGPELLIRYENEEAVDDSQLPKDRFSAERLKGVDSTLKIQPAELGDSAVYLCASSPPQGGLTDTQYFGPGTRLTVL.

By its share, this clonotype is large (0.1 to 1%). The chain combines TRBV19 with TRBJ2-2; D call uncertain. Germline V gene data show CDR1 as LNHDA and CDR2 as SQIVND (reference sequence). V gave up 1 base and J gave up 7 bases, with 7 bases separating them. The CDR3 spans 13 residues. CDR3 loop: CASSIGPHGELFF. CDR3 DNA sequence: TGTGCCAGTAGTATAGGCCCCCACGGGGAGCTGTTTTTT.

This clonotype rates as large. The genes are TRBV5-4 and TRBJ2-2, with a tentative D call TRBD2 (6 bases). This CDR3 contains 15 residues. Between the trimmed V and J ends, which lost 3 bases and 0 bases, there was a span of 9 bases. Germline-derived CDR1 and CDR2 are SGHNT and YYREEE (reference sequence). The CDR3 coding sequence is TGTGCCAGCAGCTCCGGACTAACGAACACCGGGGAGCTGTTTTTT. This encodes CASSSGLTNTGELFF.

This clonotype is deemed large. The chain combines TRBV29-1 with TRBJ2-1; a weak D match, TRBD2 (6 bases). V lost 8 bases and J 6 bases, leaving 14 bases between the germline ends. The CDR3 covers 12 residues. Germline loops: CDR1 SQVTM, CDR2 ANQGSEA. The CDR3 DNA is TGCAGCTTCCGTATGGGGGGCAATGAGCAGTTCTTC. Its translation is CSFRMGGNEQFF.

This clonotype is deemed medium-sized. The genes are TRBV20-1 and TRBJ1-1; TRBD1 aligns across 7 bases. The CDR3 is 13 residues long. CDR1 is DFQATT, CDR2 SNEGSKA, per germline (reference sequence). V dropped 3 bases and J dropped 7; count of bases not matched to a gene: 8. As DNA, the CDR3 is TGCAGTGCTAGTGGCGGGACAGACTATGAAGCTTTCTTT. It yields the protein CSASGGTDYEAFF.

Remarks on this clonotype: The final CDR3 position lacks the conserved phenylalanine or tryptophan, pointing to a likely read error. For the CDR3, the DNA is TGTGCCAGCAGTCCGAACTACAATGAGCAGTTCTAC. This translates into CASSPNYNEQFY. J is TRBJ2-1 and V is TRBV27; D unresolved. CDR3 size: 12 residues. V lost 5 bases and J lost 3, with 5 bases in between. The germline gives CDR1 MNHEY, CDR2 SMNVEV (reference sequence).

By sample share, this clonotype is large. The genes are TRBV2 and TRBJ2-7; maybe TRBD2 (5 bases). The CDR3 runs to 12 residues. Germline CDR1 and CDR2: SNHLY and FYNNEI. V shed 6 bases and J shed 9 bases, with 15 bases lying between them. CDR3 in DNA: TGTGCCAGCAGAGGCCAAGGACTGGGGCAGTACTTC. Its translation is CASRGQGLGQYF.